This TCR beta chain was documented in a study of blood T cell repertoires in COVID-19. In the original analysis: Using reference gene primer amplification, nucleated cell counts were estimated. Sequencing was performed with immunoSEQ multiplex PCR; in TCRdb, only in-frame clones are kept and a portion is missing. D and trimming come from the DNA, and the V and J calls and clone size come from that table. The sample holds 250,000 to 300,000 clones; roughly 88% are singletons and the top ten take about 1.9%. In germline, CDR1 is MGHRA, CDR2 YSYEKL. This CDR3 spans 16 amino acids. Trimming took 0 bases from V and 4 from J; bases not matched to a gene: 5. All enrollees were about 18 to 89 years old and from approximately 25 US areas. Participant reports of clinical history set cohort assignment. Donors in Cohort 3 counted as recovered after two negative PCRs, clearance, or symptom resolution.

Material for sequencing was PBMCs or T cells enriched from blood (not recorded which). This clonotype originated in a woman aged 45 to 65 who had recovered from COVID-19. This chain joins TRBV4-1 and TRBJ2-5; TRBD1 agrees at 10 bases. The CDR3 is CASSQEVTGGSETQYF. The DNA of the CDR3 is TGCGCCAGCAGCCAAGAAGTGACAGGGGGCTCAGAGACCCAGTACTTC.